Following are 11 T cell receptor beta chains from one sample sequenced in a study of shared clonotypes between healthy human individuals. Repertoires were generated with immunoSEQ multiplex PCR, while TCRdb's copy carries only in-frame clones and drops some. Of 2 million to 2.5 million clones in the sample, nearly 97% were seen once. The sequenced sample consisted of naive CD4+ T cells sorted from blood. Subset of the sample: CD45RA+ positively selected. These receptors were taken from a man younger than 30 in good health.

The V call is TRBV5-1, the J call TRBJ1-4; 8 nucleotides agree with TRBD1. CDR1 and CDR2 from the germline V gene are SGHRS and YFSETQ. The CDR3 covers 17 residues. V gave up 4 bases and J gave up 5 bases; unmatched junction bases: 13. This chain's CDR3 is CASSRRTGSLRNEKLFF. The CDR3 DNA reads TGCGCCAGCAGCAGAAGGACAGGGTCGTTAAGGAATGAAAAACTGTTTTTT.

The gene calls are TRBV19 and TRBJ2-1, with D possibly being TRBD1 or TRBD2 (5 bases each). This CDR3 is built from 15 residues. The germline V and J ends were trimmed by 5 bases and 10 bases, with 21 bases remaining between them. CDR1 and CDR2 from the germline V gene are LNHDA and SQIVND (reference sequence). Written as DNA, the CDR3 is TGTGCCAGTAGTGGGAGAGACAGACTGCTTCAGGAGCAGTTCTTC. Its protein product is CASSGRDRLLQEQFF.

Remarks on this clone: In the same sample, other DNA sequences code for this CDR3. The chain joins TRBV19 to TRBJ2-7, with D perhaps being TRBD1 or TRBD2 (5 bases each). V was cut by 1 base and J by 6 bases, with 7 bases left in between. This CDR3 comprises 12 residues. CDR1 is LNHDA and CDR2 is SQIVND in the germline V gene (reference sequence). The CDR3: CASSIVGGEQYF. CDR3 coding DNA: TGTGCCAGTAGTATAGTTGGGGGCGAGCAGTACTTC. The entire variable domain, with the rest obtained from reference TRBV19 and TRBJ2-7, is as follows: DGGITQSPKYLFRKEGQNVTLSCEQNLNHDAMYWYRQDPGQGLRLIYYSQIVNDFQKGDIAEGYSVSREKKESFPLTVTSAQKNPTAFYLCASSIVGGEQYFGPGTRLTVT.

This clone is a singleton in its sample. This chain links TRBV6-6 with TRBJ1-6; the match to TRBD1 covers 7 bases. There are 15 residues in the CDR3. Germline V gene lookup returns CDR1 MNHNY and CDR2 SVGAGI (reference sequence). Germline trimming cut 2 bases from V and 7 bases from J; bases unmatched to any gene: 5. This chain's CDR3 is CASSYVQGENSPLHF. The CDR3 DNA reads TGTGCCAGCAGTTACGTTCAGGGGGAAAATTCACCCCTCCACTTT.

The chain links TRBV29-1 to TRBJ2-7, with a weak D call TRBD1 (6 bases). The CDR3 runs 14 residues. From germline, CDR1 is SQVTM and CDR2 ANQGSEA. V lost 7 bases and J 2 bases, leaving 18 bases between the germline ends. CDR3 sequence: CSAVSGQGAYEQYF. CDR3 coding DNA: TGCAGCGCTGTATCGGGACAAGGAGCCTACGAGCAGTACTTC.

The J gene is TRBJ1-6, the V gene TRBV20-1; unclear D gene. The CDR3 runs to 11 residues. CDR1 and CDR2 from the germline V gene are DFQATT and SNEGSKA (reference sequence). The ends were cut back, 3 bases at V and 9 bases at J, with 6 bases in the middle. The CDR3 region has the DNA TGCAGTGCTAGGTTCGGTTCACCCCTCCACTTT. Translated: CSARFGSPLHF.

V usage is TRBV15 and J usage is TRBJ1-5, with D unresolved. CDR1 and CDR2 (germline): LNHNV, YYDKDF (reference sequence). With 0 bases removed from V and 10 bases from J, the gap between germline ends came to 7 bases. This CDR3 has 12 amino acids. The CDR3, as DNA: TGTGCCACCAGCAGAGATCATACACCCCAGCATTTT. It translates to CATSRDHTPQHF.

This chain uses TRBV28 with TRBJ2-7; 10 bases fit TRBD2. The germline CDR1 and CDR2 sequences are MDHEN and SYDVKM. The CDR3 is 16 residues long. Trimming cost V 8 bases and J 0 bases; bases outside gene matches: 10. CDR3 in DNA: TGTGCCAGCGGCTTAGGACTAGCGGCGTACTCCTACGAGCAGTACTTC. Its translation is CASGLGLAAYSYEQYF.

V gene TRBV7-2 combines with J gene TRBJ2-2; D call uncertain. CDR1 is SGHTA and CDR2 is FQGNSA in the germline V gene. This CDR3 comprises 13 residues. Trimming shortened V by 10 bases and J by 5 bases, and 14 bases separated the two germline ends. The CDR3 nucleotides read TGTGCCACGCACCTCAAACGGACCGGGGAGCTGTTTTTT. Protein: CATHLKRTGELFF. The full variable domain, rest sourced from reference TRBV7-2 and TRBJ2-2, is GAGVSQSPSNKVTEKGKDVELRCDPISGHTALYWYRQSLGQGLEFLIYFQGNSAPDKSGLPSDRFSAERTGGSVSTLTIQRTQQEDSAVYLCATHLKRTGELFFGEGSRLTVL.

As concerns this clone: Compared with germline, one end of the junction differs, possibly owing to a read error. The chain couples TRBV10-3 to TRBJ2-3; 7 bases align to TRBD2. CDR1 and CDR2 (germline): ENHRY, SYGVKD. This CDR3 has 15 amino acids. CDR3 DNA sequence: TGTGCCACCAGTCGACTAGCTCTAGATGGAGATACGCAGTATTTT. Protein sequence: CATSRLALDGDTQYF.

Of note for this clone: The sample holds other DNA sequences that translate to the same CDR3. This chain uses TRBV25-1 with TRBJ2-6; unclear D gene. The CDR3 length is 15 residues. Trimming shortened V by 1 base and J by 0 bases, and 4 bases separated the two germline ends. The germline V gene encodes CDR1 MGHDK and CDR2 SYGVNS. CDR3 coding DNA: TGTGCCAGCAGTGAATCCGGCTCTGGGGCCAACGTCCTGACTTTC. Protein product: CASSESGSGANVLTF.